This T cell receptor (beta chain) was sequenced during a study of response to subunit inactivated influenza vaccine. Germline lookup yields CDR1 DFQATT and CDR2 SNEGSKA (reference sequence). Trimming removed 3 bases at V and 5 bases at J, with 13 bases between. The CDR3 is made up of 13 amino acids. General study points: Few new T cells, the authors suggested, are recruited by each seasonal influenza vaccination.

Notes on this clonotype: Its antigen is undetermined.

TCRdb processed the RT-PCR reads anew with MiXCR; each CDR3 protein has one entry. Found here are around 490,000 distinct CDR3 sequences, about 8% of them singletons; the top ten hold 10% to 15%. Specimen: PBMCs from blood, collected less than 30 months after vaccination. The sequence came from a man aged 50-75 years who received an inactivated influenza vaccine. This rearrangement joins TRBV20-1 to TRBJ2-5; TRBD2 is a possible D gene (5 bases). This chain's CDR3 is CSASVSSRETQYF. CDR3 bases: TGCAGTGCTAGTGTGTCTAGCCGGGAGACCCAGTACTTC.